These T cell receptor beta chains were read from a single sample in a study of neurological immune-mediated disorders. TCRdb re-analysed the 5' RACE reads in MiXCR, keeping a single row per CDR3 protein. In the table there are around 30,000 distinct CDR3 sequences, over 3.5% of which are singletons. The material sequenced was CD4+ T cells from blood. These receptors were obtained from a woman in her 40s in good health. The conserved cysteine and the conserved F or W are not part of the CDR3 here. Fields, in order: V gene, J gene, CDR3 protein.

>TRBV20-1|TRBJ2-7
SPEGDRGHEQY
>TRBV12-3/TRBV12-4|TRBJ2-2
ASSQGAPGELF
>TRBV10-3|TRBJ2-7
ATGTWAEQY
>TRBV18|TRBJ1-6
ASSVVQGGSPLH
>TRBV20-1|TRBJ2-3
SARDPQRLSTDTQY
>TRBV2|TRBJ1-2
ASRDGTDPVGGYT
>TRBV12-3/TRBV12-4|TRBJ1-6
ASSFSLGPLH
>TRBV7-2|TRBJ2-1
ASSPTAGGALYNEQF
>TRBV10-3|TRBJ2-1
AISESISISRNNEQF
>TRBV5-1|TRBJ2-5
ASSLAPTGTQETQY
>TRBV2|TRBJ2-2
ASSEVSGTNTGELF
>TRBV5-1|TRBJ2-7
ASSFGQGPYEQY
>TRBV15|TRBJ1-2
ATSRDTAGRYGYT
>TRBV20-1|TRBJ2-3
SARVGTTDTQY
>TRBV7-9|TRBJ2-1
ASSLAGTYWDEQF
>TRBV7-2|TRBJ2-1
ASSSPGGYNEQF
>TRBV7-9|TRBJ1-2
ASSPEQGNSGYT
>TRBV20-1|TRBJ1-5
SARRWAQPQH
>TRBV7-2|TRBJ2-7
ASSLVEGPYGRRY
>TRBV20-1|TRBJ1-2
SASEQGGYGYT
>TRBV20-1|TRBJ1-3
SAAPRSGNTIY
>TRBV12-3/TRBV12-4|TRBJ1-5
ASSTGVGNQPQH
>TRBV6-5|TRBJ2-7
ASSYSAGIAYEQY
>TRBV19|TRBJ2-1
ASSIRASTEQF
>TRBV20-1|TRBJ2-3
SAPREVLTFTDTQY
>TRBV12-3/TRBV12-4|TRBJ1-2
ASKVLGAGYT
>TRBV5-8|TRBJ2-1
ASSLWGRGWSSYNEQF
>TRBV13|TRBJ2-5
ANSFGDTGNRETQY
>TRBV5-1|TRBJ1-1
ASSSDQNTEAF
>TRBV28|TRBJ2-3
ASRPGQAYSDTQY